The rows below give T cell receptor beta chains drawn from one sample of a study of cytomegalovirus exposure and HLA in healthy donors. Libraries were prepared by immunoSEQ multiplex PCR; TCRdb keeps only in-frame clonotypes and omits some of them. The table has about 180,000 clones, 75% to 90% seen once. Sequenced sample: PBMCs. The receptors stem from a girl aged 5 to 17 in good health and CMV-seropositive. Each CDR3 is given without its conserved first and last residue. A D gene is named only where the DNA matches it firmly.

>TRBD1|TRBJ1-2|12|TRBV5-8
ASSKDRAGYGYT
>-|TRBJ1-5|12|TRBV4-1
ASSQDRGAQPQH
>-|TRBJ2-3|11|TRBV10-3
AISLREPDTQY
>TRBD1|TRBJ2-7|14|TRBV5-3
ANPRGGDRVVCEQY
>-|TRBJ2-7|12|TRBV13
ASSLGDFSYEQY
>-|TRBJ2-5|12|TRBV30
AWSVSTGRETQY
>-|TRBJ1-4|13|TRBV6-1
ASSDRGKANEKLF
>TRBD2|TRBJ2-1|13|TRBV19
ASSTGLAGFDEQF
>-|TRBJ1-2|11|TRBV7-6
ASGAGPEDGYT
>-|TRBJ2-1|15|TRBV5-1
ASSLATRTASYNEQF
>TRBD1|TRBJ2-2|14|TRBV29-1
SVAGQGGTDTGELF
>TRBD2|TRBJ2-1|12|TRBV7-9
ASSFERETNEQF
>-|TRBJ1-2|11|TRBV19
ASRMGQGTGYT
>TRBD1|TRBJ1-5|14|TRBV7-2
ASSFVTGGAGQPQH
>TRBD2|TRBJ2-1|16|TRBV4-1
ASSHDPSGRAIGNEQF
>-|TRBJ1-5|12|TRBV6-1
ASKQGVSNQPQH
>TRBD1|TRBJ1-1|11|TRBV30
AWSVAGGTEAF
>-|TRBJ1-4|9|TRBV20-1
SARTSEKLF
>TRBD1|TRBJ1-3|13|TRBV7-9
ASRDRTGGKDTIY
>-|TRBJ2-3|12|TRBV4-1
ASSQPVRRATQY
>TRBD1|TRBJ1-2|13|TRBV10-3
AISRDRAGNYGYT
>-|TRBJ2-7|12|TRBV27
ASSLRLRPYEQY
>TRBD2|TRBJ2-1|13|TRBV7-6
ASSLIAGVINEQF
>-|TRBJ2-7|11|TRBV5-1
ASSETAIYEQY
>-|TRBJ2-6|15|TRBV11-2
ASSFGRGNSGANVLT
>TRBD2|TRBJ2-7|12|TRBV12-5
ASGTSGAGYEQY
>-|TRBJ1-1|11|TRBV7-9
ASSLLQGTEAF
>TRBD2|TRBJ2-3|12|TRBV4-1
ASSHGRGADTQY
>-|TRBJ2-1|12|TRBV25-1
ASSSTAESDEQF
>TRBD2|TRBJ2-5|14|TRBV5-1
ASRLGTSGAQETQY
>-|TRBJ2-7|13|TRBV5-1
ASSRDHLFADEQY
>TRBD1|TRBJ1-5|13|TRBV30
AWGPGQGASQPQH
>TRBD2|TRBJ2-7|12|TRBV7-8
ASSSGLAVYEQY
>-|TRBJ2-3|17|TRBV21-1
ASSDQGLAGCLSTDTQY
>-|TRBJ2-7|12|TRBV9
ASSGTRGDGEQY
>-|TRBJ2-2|12|TRBV6-5
ASRGLLGTGELF
>-|TRBJ1-1|13|TRBV4-1
ASSQDLGQDTEAF
>TRBD2|TRBJ2-7|12|TRBV14
ASSQVAGAGEQY
>-|TRBJ1-6|14|TRBV5-6
ASTLGQKLPGSPLH
>TRBD2|TRBJ2-1|16|TRBV7-2
ASSTGLAGDPSYNEQF
>-|TRBJ2-5|13|TRBV6-5
ASSYHRGARETQY
>TRBD1|TRBJ1-2|13|TRBV5-1
ASSSGTALSYGYT
>-|TRBJ2-1|13|TRBV5-1
ASSLSSGTSNEQF
>-|TRBJ1-4|12|TRBV5-1
ASSPRATNEKLF
>-|TRBJ1-3|13|TRBV6-5
ASSVDWSSGNTIY
>-|TRBJ2-3|15|TRBV7-9
ASSARRGGGRADTQY
>TRBD1|TRBJ2-6|17|TRBV5-1
ASSLLYGQGASGANVLT
>TRBD1|TRBJ1-1|12|TRBV10-3
AISPQGDNTEAF
>TRBD2|TRBJ2-2|12|TRBV14
ASSLGLAPGELF
>-|TRBJ2-2|12|TRBV2
ASRGGANTGELF
>TRBD1|TRBJ1-6|12|TRBV30
AWGQGEHNSPLH
>TRBD2|TRBJ2-7|17|TRBV4-1
ASSQGTGLAGGILYEQY
>-|TRBJ2-7|11|TRBV4-3
ASSGWDSAEQY
>-|TRBJ2-5|12|TRBV5-8
ASSFPPGRETQY
>TRBD2|TRBJ2-5|11|TRBV7-8
ATQAGGKETQY